Below, 9 T cell receptor beta chains from the same sample are listed, as sequenced in a study of T-cell reconstitution after alpha-beta-depleted transplantation in children. As it was prepared, the TCRbeta library received unique molecular identifiers. TCRdb re-derived calls from the PCR reads in MiXCR, one entry per CDR3 protein. The sample lists some 48,000 distinct CDR3 sequences; under 6.5% were seen once. Sequenced material: PBMCs, mostly from graft donor cells, taken 60 days after TCRalphabeta/CD19-depleted stem cell transplant. These receptors were obtained from a female patient aged 2 to 10 who had a stem cell transplant for aplastic anemia, so the T cells may come from the graft donor.

This clonotype was detected ten times or more. The CDR3: CASSLRPGGLAGGWSYNEQFF. For the CDR3, the DNA is TGTGCCAGCAGTTTAAGGCCGGGAGGGCTAGCGGGAGGATGGTCCTACAATGAGCAGTTCTTC. The chain couples TRBV12-3 or TRBV12-4 to TRBJ2-1; the match to TRBD2 covers 11 bases. The ends lost 2 bases at V and 1 base at J; junction bases unmatched: 16. This CDR3 has 21 amino acids.

At least ten counts were recorded for this clonotype. The chain employs TRBV6-5 and TRBJ2-1; 11 bases are a match to TRBD2. J lost 9 bases, V lost 6 bases, and 10 bases had no gene match. The CDR3 extends over 15 amino acids. Per the germline V gene, CDR1 is MNHEY and CDR2 is SVGAGI. The CDR3 DNA is TGTGCCAGCAGAGATACTAGCGGGAGATTCAGTGAGCAGTTCTTC. Protein: CASRDTSGRFSEQFF.

There are many counts of this clonotype. V is TRBV7-9 and J is TRBJ2-1; the match to TRBD2 covers 7 bases. Germline assignment: CDR1 SEHNR and CDR2 FQNEAQ (reference sequence). The ends lost 7 bases at V and 6 bases at J; junction bases unmatched: 9. This CDR3 has 14 amino acids. This chain's CDR3 is CASIPRDYSNEQFF. The CDR3, as DNA: TGTGCCAGCATCCCCCGGGACTACTCCAATGAGCAGTTCTTC.

This clonotype was counted ten times or more. The CDR3 DNA is TGCAGTGCTAGGTCCAGGGCGAACACCGGGGAGCTGTTTTTT. Translated: CSARSRANTGELFF. The V call is TRBV20-1, the J call TRBJ2-2, with D possibly being TRBD1 (5 bases). Germline V CDR1 and CDR2: DFQATT, SNEGSKA (reference sequence). There are 14 residues in the CDR3. The germline V and J ends were trimmed by 3 bases and 0 bases, with 8 bases remaining between them.

The rearrangement uses TRBV5-1 and TRBJ2-7; D could derive from TRBD1 or TRBD2 (6 bases each). In germline, CDR1 is SGHRS, CDR2 YFSETQ. V lost 0 bases and J lost 3, with 10 bases in between. This CDR3 comprises 14 residues. CDR3 in amino acids: CASSLGGAGYEQYF. The CDR3 coding sequence is TGCGCCAGCAGCTTGGGGGGGGCAGGCTACGAGCAGTACTTC.

This clonotype was picked up many times. The chain carries TRBV2 and TRBJ2-1, with 11 nucleotides matching TRBD2. After removal of 8 bases from V and 4 bases from J, the junction contained 4 bases not matched to a gene. The CDR3 extends over 14 amino acids. Germline V CDR1 and CDR2: SNHLY, FYNNEI. The CDR3 bases are TGTGCCAGCGAGACTAGCGGGACGTACAATGAGCAGTTCTTC. Translating gives CASETSGTYNEQFF.

This clonotype was found many times. The V and J genes are TRBV5-1 and TRBJ2-1; D is uncertain. The CDR3 is 12 amino acids. Trimming stripped 4 bases from V and 7 bases from J, with 9 bases between. In germline, CDR1 is SGHRS, CDR2 YFSETQ. CDR3 coding DNA: TGCGCCAGCAGCCTCACAGTAAATGAGCAGTTCTTC. Encoded protein: CASSLTVNEQFF.

This clonotype was seen repeatedly, ten times or more. The rearrangement links TRBV4-2 to TRBJ2-1; 10 bases fit TRBD2. V lost 6 bases to trimming and J lost 8 bases; unmatched junction nucleotides: 13. Germline lookup yields CDR1 LGHNA and CDR2 YNFKEQ. CDR3 length equals 16 residues. CDR3 in amino acids: CASSRDQRGGYDEQFF. CDR3 bases: TGTGCCAGCAGTCGAGACCAGCGGGGGGGATACGATGAGCAGTTCTTC.

This clonotype was seen repeatedly, ten times or more. V usage is TRBV5-1 and J usage is TRBJ2-1, with 10 bases aligning to TRBD2. The germline gives CDR1 SGHRS, CDR2 YFSETQ. The CDR3 is 16 residues long. With V trimmed by 3 bases and J by 6 bases, 9 bases remained unmatched. CDR3 DNA sequence: TGCGCCAGCAGCTCGACACTAGCGGGGTTTGCCAATGAGCAGTTCTTC. Translating gives CASSSTLAGFANEQFF.